This T cell receptor beta chain was identified in a study of blood T cell repertoires in COVID-19. Study at large: Italy, Spain and the United States were the sources of the convalescent and acute COVID-19 samples. T cells, B-cell-depleted T cells, or PBMCs provided the cDNA or gDNA that served as material.

Study processing details: Reference gene primer amplification yielded estimated nucleated cell counts. Sequencing was performed with immunoSEQ multiplex PCR; in TCRdb, only in-frame clones are kept and a portion is missing. The V and J calls and the clone size are those of that table, but D and trimming were determined from the DNA. Of around 85,000 clones in the sample, about 84% were seen once. Losses at the gene ends were 8 bases for V and 7 bases for J; bases not matched to a gene: 10. CDR1 and CDR2 (germline): MDHEN, SYDVKM. This CDR3 is built from 14 residues. This clone is a singleton in its sample.

This TCR was recovered from a man aged 50 to 59 with active COVID-19. The chain employs TRBV28 and TRBJ2-1, with TRBD2 identical over 8 bases. The sequenced sample was peripheral blood. CDR3 coding DNA: TGTGCCAGCGCCTCGGGAGGGGAAGCAAATGAGCAGTTCTTC. Translating it yields CASASGGEANEQFF. Full variable domain (remainder filled in from reference TRBV28 and TRBJ2-1): DVKVTQSSRYLVKRTGEKVFLECVQDMDHENMFWYRQDPGLGLRLIYFSYDVKMKEKGDIPEGYSVSREKKERFSLILESASTNQTSMYLCASASGGEANEQFFGPGTRLTVL.